The 28 T cell receptor beta chains below all came from one sample that was sequenced in a study of cytomegalovirus exposure and HLA in healthy donors. The PCR employed 60 Vbeta primers together with 13 Jbeta primers. Profiled with immunoSEQ multiplex PCR; TCRdb holds only in-frame clones, not every one. The repertoire holds roughly 80,000 clones, with around 70% as singletons. Sequencing was performed on PBMCs. These TCRs come from a woman aged 40 to 50 in good health and CMV-seropositive.

The rearrangement uses TRBV18 and TRBJ1-5; tentative D call: TRBD1 (5 bases). Germline loops: CDR1 KGHSH, CDR2 LQKENI. Deletions cut 6 bases from V and 6 bases from J, with 12 bases between. CDR3 size: 13 residues. The CDR3 DNA reads TGTGCCAGCTCCCTCGGCGGGGGTCAGCCCCAGCATTTT. Translation: CASSLGGGQPQHF.

The chain uses TRBV10-1 and TRBJ2-5; unclear D gene. This CDR3 has 14 amino acids. Germline V lookup: CDR1 WNHNN, CDR2 SYGVQD (reference sequence). V lost 0 bases to trimming and J lost 2 bases, with 7 bases between them. The CDR3 coding sequence is TGCGCCAGCAGTGAGTCTTCGTATCAAGAGACCCAGTACTTC. Protein sequence: CASSESSYQETQYF.

The chain uses TRBV30 and TRBJ2-1; the match to TRBD2 covers 15 bases. Trimming cost V 2 bases and J 8 bases; bases outside gene matches: 7. CDR1 is GTSNPN, CDR2 SVGIG, per germline (reference sequence). The CDR3 consists of 16 residues. The CDR3 region is CAWSLGLAGGPDEQFF. The CDR3 bases are TGTGCCTGGAGTCTCGGACTAGCGGGGGGGCCAGATGAGCAGTTCTTC.

In this sample, this clone turned up a few times. V and J are TRBV5-6 and TRBJ1-2; tentatively, D is TRBD1 (6 bases). V was trimmed by 2 bases and J by 5 bases, leaving 13 bases between them. CDR1 and CDR2 (germline): SGHDT, YYEEEE. The CDR3 length is 14 residues. The CDR3 nucleotides are TGTGCCAGCAGCTTTGGACAGAGCTTTTATGGCTACACCTTC. Translation: CASSFGQSFYGYTF.

The chain carries TRBV4-3 and TRBJ2-1; TRBD2 aligns across 9 bases. The CDR3 is 16 amino acids. The junction had 3 bases not matched to a gene; V was cut back by 0 bases and J by 3 bases. Germline V gives CDR1 LGHNA, CDR2 YSLEER. The chain's CDR3 is CASSQETTSGYNEQFF. The CDR3 DNA follows: TGCGCCAGCAGCCAAGAGACGACTAGCGGCTACAATGAGCAGTTCTTC.

The chain uses TRBV11-2 and TRBJ1-4, with TRBD1 matching over 8 bases. This CDR3 has 15 amino acids. The V segment lost 5 bases and the J segment 7 bases; nucleotides outside the gene matches: 9. Germline loops: CDR1 SGHAT, CDR2 FQNNGV. The CDR3 protein is CASSTNRGGSEKLFF. Here the CDR3 DNA reads TGTGCCAGCAGCACAAACAGGGGGGGAAGTGAAAAACTGTTTTTT.

This sequence joins TRBV29-1 and TRBJ2-1, with D possibly TRBD2 on 6 matching bases. Trimming stripped 0 bases from V and 1 base from J, with 16 bases between. The V gene's germline CDR1 is SQVTM and CDR2 ANQGSEA. The CDR3 contains 17 residues. This CDR3 reads CSVEDERVLRSYNEQFF. CDR3 DNA: TGCAGCGTTGAAGATGAGCGGGTCCTAAGGTCCTACAATGAGCAGTTCTTC.

The chain combines TRBV5-4 with TRBJ1-1; the D gene is possibly TRBD1 (6 bases). This CDR3 has 16 residues. Looked up from germline, CDR1 is SGHNT and CDR2 is YYREEE (reference sequence). With 5 bases removed from V and 3 bases from J, the gap between germline ends came to 20 bases. The CDR3 loop is CASRSGGGGVDTEAFF. CDR3 DNA sequence: TGTGCCAGCAGGTCGGGCGGAGGGGGGGTGGACACTGAAGCTTTCTTT.

V gene TRBV10-3 combines with J gene TRBJ1-4; D is perhaps TRBD1 (6 bases). The CDR3 has 13 residues. Trimming removed 8 bases from V and 6 bases from J, with 13 bases in between. Germline V lookup: CDR1 ENHRY, CDR2 SYGVKD. CDR3 DNA sequence: TGTGCCATCGGATCGGACAGAGATGAAAAACTGTTTTTT. Its translation: CAIGSDRDEKLFF.

The gene calls are TRBV27 and TRBJ1-2; possible D gene TRBD1, 5 bases. With 1 base removed from V and 3 bases from J, the gap between germline ends came to 12 bases. The germline CDR1 and CDR2 sequences are MNHEY and SMNVEV (reference sequence). The CDR3 totals 15 residues. CDR3 sequence (DNA): TGTGCCAGCAGTTTATTTGGGGGGGGTCACTATGGCTACACCTTC. Translating it yields CASSLFGGGHYGYTF.

The rearrangement links TRBV12-5 to TRBJ1-5; D uncertain. V lost 1 base and J 4 bases, leaving 5 bases between the germline ends. Germline CDR1 reads LGHNT; CDR2 reads FRNRAP. The CDR3 length is 13 residues. CDR3 in DNA: TGTGCTAGTGGTTTGGAGGAGAATCAGCCCCAGCATTTT. It specifies CASGLEENQPQHF.

The chain joins TRBV28 to TRBJ1-3; 8 positions agree with TRBD1. J was trimmed by 3 bases and V by 6 bases; bases with no gene match: 7. There are 15 residues in the CDR3. Germline loops: CDR1 MDHEN, CDR2 SYDVKM. The DNA for the CDR3 is TGTGCCAGCAGCATAGGACAGGGCTTTGGAAACACCATATATTTT. As protein: CASSIGQGFGNTIYF.

This CDR3 reads CASSSPGTGELFF. The CDR3 DNA reads as TGTGCCAGCAGTTCCCCGGGTACCGGGGAGCTGTTTTTT. The V call is TRBV6-5, the J call TRBJ2-2; D is ambiguous. The CDR3 length is 13 residues. Germline V gene lookup returns CDR1 MNHEY and CDR2 SVGAGI. V was trimmed by 4 bases and J by 5 bases, leaving 8 bases between them.

About this clone itself: An end of the junction does not agree with germline; a read error may underlie this. The J gene is TRBJ2-3, the V gene TRBV13; D ambiguous. The length of the CDR3 is 15 residues. The germline V gene encodes CDR1 PRHDT and CDR2 FYEKMQ (reference sequence). The CDR3 spells CASSPKGRVTDTQYF. CDR3 in DNA: TGTGCCAGCAGCCCGAAAGGCAGAGTCACAGATACACAGTATTTT.

This clone turned up a few times. The chain couples TRBV5-1 to TRBJ1-4, with 7 positions matching TRBD1. Trimming removed 0 bases from V and 0 bases from J; junction bases left unmatched: 2. The length of the CDR3 is 16 residues. Germline V gives CDR1 SGHRS, CDR2 YFSETQ. For the CDR3, the DNA is TGCGCCAGCAGCTTGGCAGGGGGTGCAACTAATGAAAAACTGTTTTTT. It yields the protein CASSLAGGATNEKLFF.

The J gene is TRBJ1-1, the V gene TRBV6-1; D is ambiguous. Deletions cut 1 base from V and 0 bases from J, with 9 bases between. Germline V gene data show CDR1 as MNHNS and CDR2 as SASEGT. The CDR3 runs to 15 residues. CDR3 nucleotide sequence: TGTGCCAGCAGTGAAGTAGGAGGCGTGAACACTGAAGCTTTCTTT. Protein product: CASSEVGGVNTEAFF.

The rearrangement uses TRBV7-2 and TRBJ2-3; a weak D match, TRBD1 (5 bases). Germline-derived CDR1 and CDR2 are SGHTA and FQGNSA. CDR3 length: 15 residues. V lost 1 base, J lost 0 bases, and 8 bases lay in between. The CDR3 spells CASSLEWGSTDTQYF. Here the CDR3 DNA reads TGTGCCAGCAGCTTAGAATGGGGCAGCACAGATACGCAGTATTTT.

The chain carries TRBV19 and TRBJ1-2; D is perhaps TRBD1 (5 bases). The CDR3 sequence is 13 residues long. The V end lost 7 bases, the J end lost 3 bases, and 12 bases lay between the germline ends. The germline gives CDR1 LNHDA, CDR2 SQIVND (reference sequence). CDR3 in DNA: TGTGCCAGTACCTGGGGCGGTGACTATGGCTACACCTTC. Translation gives CASTWGGDYGYTF.

CDR3 DNA sequence: TGTGCCAGCAGCCGCGGGGGCGCTCATGGGCAGTACTTC. Translating it yields CASSRGGAHGQYF. The chain is built from TRBV7-9 and TRBJ2-7, with D possibly TRBD2 on 7 matching bases. V lost 5 bases and J lost 9, with 17 bases in between. The CDR3 has 13 amino acids. Germline loops: CDR1 SEHNR, CDR2 FQNEAQ (reference sequence).

This sequence joins TRBV11-3 and TRBJ1-1, with D unclear. Between the trimmed V and J ends, which lost 5 bases and 0 bases, there was a span of 10 bases. The CDR3 has 14 amino acids. CDR1 is SGHNT, CDR2 YENEEA, per germline. CDR3 DNA: TGTGCCAGCAGCCTATCTGGAGTGAACACTGAAGCTTTCTTT. As protein: CASSLSGVNTEAFF. Variable domain in full (rest from reference TRBV11-3 and TRBJ1-1): EAGVVQSPRYKIIEKKQPVAFWCNPISGHNTLYWYLQNLGQGPELLIRYENEEAVDDSQLPKDRFSAERLKGVDSTLKIQPAELGDSAVYLCASSLSGVNTEAFFGQGTRLTVV.

The DNA for the CDR3 is TGTGCCAGCAGTGAAGCGGGACAGGGGTCTAACTATGGCTACACCTTC. Its protein is CASSEAGQGSNYGYTF. This rearrangement joins TRBV6-1 to TRBJ1-2, with 10 nucleotides matching TRBD1. This CDR3 is 16 amino acids long. Germline values: CDR1 MNHNS, CDR2 SASEGT. V lost 0 bases and J lost 0; bases outside the gene matches: 1.

The gene calls are TRBV4-3 and TRBJ1-1; maybe TRBD1 (5 bases). Trimming left V 1 base short and J 1 base short, with 10 bases between. This CDR3 is 15 amino acids long. Germline CDR1 reads LGHNA; CDR2 reads YSLEER. CDR3 nucleotide sequence: TGCGCCAGCAGCCAAGGAAACGGACAGAACACTGAAGCTTTCTTT. It translates to CASSQGNGQNTEAFF.

The chain's CDR3 is CASTPGQGYGYTF. In nucleotides, the CDR3 is TGTGCCAGCACCCCGGGACAGGGCTATGGCTACACCTTC. This chain links TRBV6-1 with TRBJ1-2; 9 bases line up with TRBD1. The germline V gene has CDR1 MNHNS and CDR2 SASEGT. V gave up 7 bases and J gave up 4 bases; unmatched junction bases: 4. This CDR3 is built from 13 residues.

On this clone: The same CDR3 can be traced to other DNA sequences in this sample. The CDR3 loop is CASSYDSRTEAFF. DNA of the CDR3: TGTGCCAGCAGTTACGATAGCCGGACTGAAGCTTTCTTT. The gene calls are TRBV6-5 and TRBJ1-1; no definite D call. The V gene's germline CDR1 is MNHEY and CDR2 SVGAGI. The V gene lost 2 bases and the J gene lost 5 bases, with 9 bases spanning the gap. The CDR3 has 13 amino acids.

The rearrangement uses TRBV1 and TRBJ2-1; the table names TRBD2, a call not compared with the DNA. TRBV1 counts as a pseudogene. This CDR3 region has 19 residues. The CDR3 loop is CTSSQVDHVGGSWFDEQFF. CDR3 DNA: TGCACCAGCAGCCAAGTGGACCACGTAGGCGGGAGCTGGTTTGATGAGCAGTTCTTC.

This clone was picked up a small number of times. The chain joins TRBV6-5 to TRBJ1-1, with D possibly being TRBD1 (6 bases). The CDR3 has 14 residues. Germline-derived CDR1 and CDR2 are MNHEY and SVGAGI. V lost 2 bases, J lost 5 bases, and 12 bases lay in between. The CDR3 loop reads CASSYTTRGTEAFF. The CDR3 DNA reads as TGTGCCAGCAGTTACACTACAAGGGGGACTGAAGCTTTCTTT.

This chain links TRBV27 with TRBJ1-1; 8 bases match TRBD1. V dropped 8 bases and J dropped 0; count of bases not matched to a gene: 8. In germline, CDR1 is MNHEY, CDR2 SMNVEV (reference sequence). The CDR3 is 15 amino acids. CDR3 sequence: CASCTWTGMNTEAFF. For the CDR3, the DNA is TGTGCCAGCTGTACCTGGACAGGGATGAACACTGAAGCTTTCTTT.

The J gene is TRBJ2-5, the V gene TRBV27; possible D gene TRBD2, 6 bases. The germline V gene encodes CDR1 MNHEY and CDR2 SMNVEV (reference sequence). The CDR3 extends over 14 amino acids. V was cut by 6 bases and J by 1 base, with 12 bases left in between. The chain's CDR3 is CASSVFSGQETQYF. The CDR3 region has the DNA TGTGCCAGCAGCGTCTTTAGCGGCCAAGAGACCCAGTACTTC.